This is a list of T cell receptor beta chains from one sample in a study of shared clonotypes between healthy human individuals. The assay was immunoSEQ multiplex PCR, and TCRdb's table has in-frame clones only and misses some. The sample consists of approximately 1.5 million clones, 98% of them appearing once. Sequences were obtained from naive CD4+ T cells sorted from blood. The receptors derive from a young man in good health. Each CDR3 is given with its conserved first and last residue. The order of the fields is V gene, D gene, J gene, CDR3 DNA, CDR3 protein. A D gene is named only where the DNA matches it firmly.

TRBV2	TRBD1	TRBJ1-4	TGTGCCACTCGACAGGGGGCGATGATAGAAAAACTGTTTTTT	CATRQGAMIEKLFF
TRBV18	NA	TRBJ1-1	TGTGCCAGCTCACCTTGGGTTGGTGGCGCTTTCTTT	CASSPWVGGAFF
TRBV18	TRBD1	TRBJ2-3	TGTGCCAGCTCACCCTCCGGGACAGGGGGGGCAGATACGCAGTATTTT	CASSPSGTGGADTQYF
TRBV29-1	NA	TRBJ1-4	TGCAGCGTTGGAAGAGGGGGGACTGGTGAAAAACTGTTTTTT	CSVGRGGTGEKLFF
TRBV7-3	NA	TRBJ2-3	TGTGCCAGCAGCTTAGTACAGGGCTCAGATACGCAGTATTTT	CASSLVQGSDTQYF
TRBV30	NA	TRBJ2-1	TGTGCCTGGATCCTGGCGGGCTACAATGAGCAGTTCTTC	CAWILAGYNEQFF
TRBV7-9	TRBD1	TRBJ2-7	TGTGCCAGCAGCTTAGCGGGACAGGGCTACGAGCAGTACTTC	CASSLAGQGYEQYF
TRBV28	NA	TRBJ1-5	TGTGCCAGCACCGACCAGTTTCAGAGCAATCAGCCCCAGCATTTT	CASTDQFQSNQPQHF
TRBV28	TRBD2	TRBJ2-1	TGTGCCAGCAGTTTAAATCCGGGAGGGTTCTACAATGAGCAGTTCTTC	CASSLNPGGFYNEQFF
TRBV15	TRBD1	TRBJ2-5	TGTGCCACCAGCAGTTTTACCCAACACCAGACAGGGCGAGAGACCCAGTACTTC	CATSSFTQHQTGRETQYF
TRBV29-1	NA	TRBJ2-2	TGCAGCGTGGGGTTTGGGATAGGGACGAACACCGGGGAGCTGTTTTTT	CSVGFGIGTNTGELFF